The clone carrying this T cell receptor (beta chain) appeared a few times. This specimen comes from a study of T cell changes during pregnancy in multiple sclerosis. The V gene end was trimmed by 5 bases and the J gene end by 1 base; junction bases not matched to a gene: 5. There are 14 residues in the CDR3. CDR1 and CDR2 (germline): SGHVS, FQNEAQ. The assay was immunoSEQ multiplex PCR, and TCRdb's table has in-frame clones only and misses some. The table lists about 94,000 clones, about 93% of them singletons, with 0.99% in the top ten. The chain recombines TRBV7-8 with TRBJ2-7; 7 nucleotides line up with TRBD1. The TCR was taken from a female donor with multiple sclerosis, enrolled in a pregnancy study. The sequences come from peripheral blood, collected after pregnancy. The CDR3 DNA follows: TGTGCCAGCAGCCCACAGGGGTCTTCCTACGAGCAGTACTTC. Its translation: CASSPQGSSYEQYF. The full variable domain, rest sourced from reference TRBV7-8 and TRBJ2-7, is GAGVSQSPRYKVAKRGQDVALRCDPISGHVSLFWYQQALGQGPEFLTYFQNEAQLDKSGLPSDRFFAERPEGSVSTLKIQRTQQEDSAVYLCASSPQGSSYEQYFGPGTRLTVT.